A selection of T cell receptor beta chains follows, all from one sample in a study of T-cell memory formation after mild COVID-19. TCRdb used MiXCR to reprocess the 5' RACE reads, holding one entry per CDR3 protein. The repertoire holds almost 550,000 distinct CDR3 sequences, roughly 20% seen once, with roughly an eighth in the top ten. The sequenced material came from PBMCs or a T cell subset sorted from them (not recorded which). These receptors were collected from an adult woman who had mild COVID-19 (a few samples of this study predate the infection). Cell type and time point are not known. The CDR3 runs from the conserved cysteine through the conserved F or W. Each record gives: clone size, J gene, D gene, V gene, CDR3 DNA, CDR3 protein. The D gene is left open where the match is weak. Clone size, where shown, is once, few, many, or a class for clones that have expanded.

>.|TRBJ1-6|.|TRBV9
TGTGCCAGCAGCGCACAGAAAGCGTATAATTCACCCCTCCACTTT
CASSAQKAYNSPLHF
>few|TRBJ2-7|TRBD1|TRBV27
TGTGCCAGCAGGCCGGACAGGGAAACCTACGAGCAGTACTTC
CASRPDRETYEQYF
>once|TRBJ2-3|TRBD2|TRBV12-3/TRBV12-4
TGTGCCAGCAGCTTGAGGCGGGGGGAGTCGGATACGCAGTATTTT
CASSLRRGESDTQYF
>.|TRBJ2-1|.|TRBV20-1
TGCAGTGCTAGTTGTATTAGAGGCGGGACCCGGATATTAAGTTACGGGTATGAGCAGTTCTTC
CSASCIRGGTRILSYGYEQFF
>.|TRBJ2-7|.|TRBV7-9
TGTGCCAGCTCCCCCGACGGATACTACGAGCAGTACTTC
CASSPDGYYEQYF
>.|TRBJ1-6|.|TRBV7-3
TGTGCCAGCAGCTTAAACCCAGGAAATAATTCACCCCTCCACTTT
CASSLNPGNNSPLHF
>.|TRBJ2-3|.|TRBV11-2
TGTGCCAGCAGCTTAGTTCCAGCCCCGACAGATACGCAGTATTTT
CASSLVPAPTDTQYF
>.|TRBJ2-1|TRBD2|TRBV4-3
TGCGCCAGCAGCCAAGATCAGCTGCGGGAGTGGTATAATGAGCAGTTCTTC
CASSQDQLREWYNEQFF
>few|TRBJ1-1|.|TRBV12-3/TRBV12-4
TGTGCCAGCAGTTTAACTGTAGGGAGAGGGGCTGAAGCTTTCTTT
CASSLTVGRGAEAFF
>.|TRBJ1-4|.|TRBV7-9
TGTGCCAGCAGCTTACGGTCGGGAGGGCTGTTTTTT
CASSLRSGGLFF
>.|TRBJ2-3|TRBD1|TRBV12-3/TRBV12-4
TGTGCCAGCAGTTTACAGGGGGCGGGGGATACGCAGTATTTT
CASSLQGAGDTQYF
>many|TRBJ2-3|.|TRBV5-1
TGCGCCAGCAGCTTTTCACCAGATACGCAGTATTTT
CASSFSPDTQYF
>.|TRBJ2-7|.|TRBV7-9
TGTGCCAGCAGCCAGCAGGGAGACGAGCAGTACTTC
CASSQQGDEQYF
>.|TRBJ1-2|.|TRBV2
TGTGCCAGCAGCCTTCTCAGGGGTGACCCGTATGGCTACACCTTC
CASSLLRGDPYGYTF
>.|TRBJ2-7|TRBD2|TRBV7-9
TGTGCCAGCAGCCAGCTAATACTAGCGTCTACCTACGAGCAGTACTTC
CASSQLILASTYEQYF
>.|TRBJ2-2|TRBD2|TRBV18
TGTGCCAGCTCACCCTTGCTAGCGGGGAACACCGGGGAGCTGTTTTTT
CASSPLLAGNTGELFF
>.|TRBJ1-3|.|TRBV5-5
TGTGCCAGCAGCCCGAGACAGGAGACGAGCTCTGGAAACACCATATATTTT
CASSPRQETSSGNTIYF
>.|TRBJ2-5|.|TRBV12-3/TRBV12-4
TGTGCCAGCAGTTTTTTGGGGAGGCGAGAGACCCAGTACTTC
CASSFLGRRETQYF
>many|TRBJ1-4|.|TRBV5-5
TGTGCCAGCAGCGCCGGGGGGGTTTCTAATGAAAAACTGTTTTTT
CASSAGGVSNEKLFF
>.|TRBJ2-3|TRBD2|TRBV9
TGTGCCAGCAGCGTTTTTCTAGCGGGGGGGGCAGATACGCAGTATTTT
CASSVFLAGGADTQYF
>.|TRBJ1-2|.|TRBV7-6
TGTGCCAGCAGCTTAGAGACCGGCAGTACCTATGGCTACACCTTC
CASSLETGSTYGYTF
>medium-sized|TRBJ2-1|TRBD2|TRBV5-1
TGCGCCAGCAGCTTGGCGGGGGGGTATATGTATGAGCAGTTCTTC
CASSLAGGYMYEQFF
>many|TRBJ2-1|TRBD1|TRBV11-2
TGTGCCAGCAGCTCCGGGACAGGGTCTTATGAGCAGTTCTTC
CASSSGTGSYEQFF
>.|TRBJ1-1|.|TRBV18
TGTGCCAGCTCACCAGGGGTACGGGGAATGAACACTGAAGCTTTCTTT
CASSPGVRGMNTEAFF
>.|TRBJ2-1|TRBD1|TRBV24-1
TGTGCCACCAGTGACCTCGGACAGGGTGGCAATGAGCAGTTCTTC
CATSDLGQGGNEQFF
>.|TRBJ2-7|.|TRBV3-1
TGTGCCAGCAGCCCGGTCGGCGGGGACGGGGACGAGCAGTACTTC
CASSPVGGDGDEQYF
>.|TRBJ1-3|.|TRBV5-1
TGCGCCAGCAGCTTGGCTTCAGGTCCCAGGGGAGACACCATATATTTT
CASSLASGPRGDTIYF
>.|TRBJ2-5|TRBD2|TRBV4-1
TGCGCCAGCAGCCGGACTAGCGGGTTCCAAGAGACCCAGTACTTC
CASSRTSGFQETQYF
>few|TRBJ2-1|.|TRBV12-3/TRBV12-4
TGTGCCAGCAGTTTATTGGTCTGGGGCTCCTACAATGAGCAGTTCTTC
CASSLLVWGSYNEQFF
>.|TRBJ2-7|.|TRBV6-5
TGTGCCAGCAGTTACTCCGGGTACGGGGCCTACGAGCAGTACTTC
CASSYSGYGAYEQYF
>.|TRBJ2-7|.|TRBV20-1
TGCAGTGCTAGATCGGCACTCAGCTACGAGCAGTACTTC
CSARSALSYEQYF
>few|TRBJ1-1|.|TRBV12-3/TRBV12-4
TGTGCCAGCAGTTTCTCGGGAGGGGCCCCGGGAGCTTTCTTT
CASSFSGGAPGAFF
>few|TRBJ2-2|TRBD1|TRBV29-1
TGCAGCGCGAGACAGGGTGGAACCGGGGAGCTGTTTTTT
CSARQGGTGELFF
>few|TRBJ1-6|TRBD1|TRBV7-3
TGTGCCAGCAGCCCAGGGGGGGCAGGGAGTTCACCCCTCCACTTT
CASSPGGAGSSPLHF
>many|TRBJ2-3|.|TRBV7-2
TGTGCCAGCAGCCCCCTAGCGACCCCCACAGATACGCAGTATTTT
CASSPLATPTDTQYF
>.|TRBJ2-7|TRBD1|TRBV2
TGTGCCAGCAGCTGGACAGGGGTCCAAGACGAGCAGTACTTC
CASSWTGVQDEQYF
>.|TRBJ1-2|.|TRBV10-3
TGTGCCATCAGTGATTACGAGGGCCTAAACTATGGCTACACCTTC
CAISDYEGLNYGYTF
>.|TRBJ2-7|.|TRBV28
TGTGCCAGCAGTTCTCAACCTCGGGGCGAGCAGTACTTC
CASSSQPRGEQYF
>.|TRBJ2-7|.|TRBV19
TGTGCCAGTAGTATCTATGGAGGACCCCCCAACGAGCAGTACTTC
CASSIYGGPPNEQYF
>.|TRBJ1-1|.|TRBV29-1
TGCAGCGCCGAGGGGGGCCTAGAAGCTTTCTTT
CSAEGGLEAFF
>.|TRBJ2-7|TRBD2|TRBV4-2
TGTGCCAGCAGCCAACCCGGACTAGCCTACGAGCAGTACTTC
CASSQPGLAYEQYF
>few|TRBJ2-7|.|TRBV10-3
TGTGCCATCAGGGGGGGACTGGGGCCGGACGAGCAGTACTTC
CAIRGGLGPDEQYF